Each of the 4 T cell receptor beta chains below was sequenced from the same sample in a study of response to subunit inactivated influenza vaccine. TCRdb fed the RT-PCR reads into MiXCR, producing one record per CDR3 protein. This sample has hundreds of thousands of distinct CDR3 sequences, with approximately 15% found just once. The sample here was PBMCs from blood, taken 14 to 15 days before vaccination. These receptors came from a man aged 50-59 years who received an inactivated influenza vaccine.

The V and J genes are TRBV6-6 and TRBJ2-3; D uncertain. CDR3 size: 12 residues. Per the germline V gene, CDR1 is MNHNY and CDR2 is SVGAGI (reference sequence). The V end lost 1 base, the J end lost 4 bases, and 3 bases lay between the germline ends. DNA for the CDR3: TGTGCCAGCAGTTACTTTTCAGATACGCAGTATTTT. This sequence encodes CASSYFSDTQYF.

This clonotype has a count of ten or more. The chain recombines TRBV28 with TRBJ2-7, with 9 positions matching TRBD2. Germline V lookup: CDR1 MDHEN, CDR2 SYDVKM. V was clipped by 5 bases and J by 2 bases; unmatched bases: 10. The CDR3 totals 16 residues. The CDR3 protein is CASSPRYSGRPYEQYF. The CDR3, as DNA: TGTGCCAGCAGTCCCAGATATAGCGGGAGACCCTACGAGCAGTACTTC.

This clonotype showed up just a few times. The CDR3, as DNA: TGTGCCAGCAGTTTGGTTTCCGGGAATTCCTACAATGAGCAGTTCTTC. This gives the protein CASSLVSGNSYNEQFF. The gene calls are TRBV28 and TRBJ2-1, with D possibly being TRBD2 (5 bases). This CDR3 is built from 16 residues. Germline CDR1 reads MDHEN; CDR2 reads SYDVKM. Trimming pared 3 bases from V and 1 base from J, leaving 13 bases between.

This clonotype was detected a few times. This chain uses TRBV7-9 with TRBJ1-1; possible D gene TRBD1, 6 bases. Per germline, CDR1 SEHNR and CDR2 FQNEAQ (reference sequence). This CDR3 spans 15 amino acids. V gave up 3 bases and J gave up 1 base, with 12 bases separating them. CDR3 sequence (DNA): TGTGCCAGCAGCTTGAGGACAGCAGAGAACACTGAAGCTTTCTTT. Its translation: CASSLRTAENTEAFF.